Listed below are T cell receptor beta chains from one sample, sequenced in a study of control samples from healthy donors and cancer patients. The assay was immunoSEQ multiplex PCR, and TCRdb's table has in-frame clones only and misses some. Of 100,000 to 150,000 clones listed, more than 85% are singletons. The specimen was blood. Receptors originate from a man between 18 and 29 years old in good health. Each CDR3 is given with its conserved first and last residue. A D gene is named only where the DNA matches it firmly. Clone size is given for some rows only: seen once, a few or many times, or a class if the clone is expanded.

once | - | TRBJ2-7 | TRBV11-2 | CASSLDGARGIQYF | TGTGCCAGCAGCTTAGATGGGGCGCGGGGAATTCAGTACTTC
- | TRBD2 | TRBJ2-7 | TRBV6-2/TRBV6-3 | CASSSSGEVHEQYF | TGTGCCAGCAGCTCTAGCGGAGAGGTCCACGAGCAGTACTTC
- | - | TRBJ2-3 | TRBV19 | CASSIGSGLREHTDTQYF | TGTGCCAGTAGTATAGGGTCGGGACTGAGGGAACACACAGATACGCAGTATTTT
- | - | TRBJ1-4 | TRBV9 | CASSAPRGAILFF | TGTGCCAGCAGCGCGCCGCGGGGGGCTATACTGTTTTTT
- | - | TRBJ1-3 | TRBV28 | CASSLAGRIGNTIYF | TGTGCCAGCAGTCTCGCAGGGAGGATTGGAAACACCATATATTTT
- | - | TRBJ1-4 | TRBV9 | CASSTWMGVNEKLFF | TGTGCCAGCAGCACCTGGATGGGGGTTAATGAAAAACTGTTTTTT
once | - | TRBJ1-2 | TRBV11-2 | CASSPDGSDYGYTF | TGTGCCAGCAGCCCGGACGGTTCGGACTATGGCTACACCTTC
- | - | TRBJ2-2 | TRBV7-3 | CASSVDREDGELFF | TGTGCCAGCAGCGTCGACAGGGAGGACGGGGAGCTGTTTTTT
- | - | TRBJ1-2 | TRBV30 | CAWSSSGGAFGYTF | TGTGCCTGGAGTTCCTCCGGGGGCGCGTTTGGCTACACCTTC
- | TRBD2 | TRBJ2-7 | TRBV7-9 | CASSLGQLAGKSYEQYF | TGTGCCAGCAGCTTAGGCCAACTAGCGGGAAAATCGTACGAGCAGTACTTC
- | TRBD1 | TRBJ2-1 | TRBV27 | CASNEQGSSYNEQFF | TGTGCCAGCAATGAACAGGGGAGCTCCTACAATGAGCAGTTCTTC
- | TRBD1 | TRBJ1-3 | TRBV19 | CASSIGQGASGNTIYF | TGTGCCAGTAGTATCGGACAGGGGGCGTCTGGAAACACCATATATTTT
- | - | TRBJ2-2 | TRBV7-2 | CASSLGGNTGELFF | TGTGCCAGCAGCTTAGGAGGCAACACCGGGGAGCTGTTTTTT
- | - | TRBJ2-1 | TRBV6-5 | CASSYSTTPRHNEQFF | TGTGCCAGCAGTTACTCGACCACTCCTCGCCACAATGAGCAGTTCTTC
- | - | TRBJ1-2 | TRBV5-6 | CASSSLGLNGYTF | TGTGCCAGCAGCTCCCTCGGTCTCAATGGCTACACCTTC
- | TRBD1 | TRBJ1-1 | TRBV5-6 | CASSLQGAYTEAFF | TGTGCCAGCAGCTTACAGGGGGCGTACACTGAAGCTTTCTTT
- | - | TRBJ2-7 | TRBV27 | CASARVRAPMRYEQYF | TGTGCCAGCGCCCGGGTCAGAGCTCCCATGCGCTACGAGCAGTACTTC